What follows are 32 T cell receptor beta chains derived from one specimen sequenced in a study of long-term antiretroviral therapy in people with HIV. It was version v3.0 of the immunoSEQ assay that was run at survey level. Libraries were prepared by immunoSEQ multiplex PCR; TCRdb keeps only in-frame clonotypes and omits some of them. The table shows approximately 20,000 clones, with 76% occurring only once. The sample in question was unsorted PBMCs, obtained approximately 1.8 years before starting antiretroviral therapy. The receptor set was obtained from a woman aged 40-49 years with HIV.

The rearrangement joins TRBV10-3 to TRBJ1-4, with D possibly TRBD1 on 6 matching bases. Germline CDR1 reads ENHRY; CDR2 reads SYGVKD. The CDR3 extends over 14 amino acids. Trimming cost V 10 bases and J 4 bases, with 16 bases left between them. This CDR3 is CATQVGAINEKLFF. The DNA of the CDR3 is TGTGCCACCCAAGTGGGGGCAATTAATGAAAAACTGTTTTTT.

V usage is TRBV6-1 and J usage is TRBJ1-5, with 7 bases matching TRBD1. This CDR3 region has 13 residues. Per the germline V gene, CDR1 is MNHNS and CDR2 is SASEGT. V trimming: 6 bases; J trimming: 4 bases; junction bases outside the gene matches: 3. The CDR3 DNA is TGTGCCAGCAGGGGACAGCCAAATCAGCCCCAGCATTTT. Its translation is CASRGQPNQPQHF.

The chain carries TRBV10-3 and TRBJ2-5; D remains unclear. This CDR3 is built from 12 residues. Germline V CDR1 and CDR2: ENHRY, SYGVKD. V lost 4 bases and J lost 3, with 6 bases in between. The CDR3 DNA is TGTGCCATCAGTGGAGGAGAAGAGACCCAGTACTTC. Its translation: CAISGGEETQYF.

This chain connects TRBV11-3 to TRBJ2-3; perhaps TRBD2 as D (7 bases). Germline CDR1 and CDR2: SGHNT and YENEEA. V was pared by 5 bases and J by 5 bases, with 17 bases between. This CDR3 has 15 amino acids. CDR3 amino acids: CASSHRGAAEDTQYF. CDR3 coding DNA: TGTGCCAGCAGCCATCGGGGGGCCGCTGAAGATACGCAGTATTTT.

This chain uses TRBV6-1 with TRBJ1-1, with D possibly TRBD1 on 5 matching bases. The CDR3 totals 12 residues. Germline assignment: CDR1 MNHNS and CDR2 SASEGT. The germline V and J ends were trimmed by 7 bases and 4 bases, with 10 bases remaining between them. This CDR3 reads CASKGIGTEAFF. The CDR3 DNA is TGTGCCAGCAAGGGGATAGGCACTGAAGCTTTCTTT.

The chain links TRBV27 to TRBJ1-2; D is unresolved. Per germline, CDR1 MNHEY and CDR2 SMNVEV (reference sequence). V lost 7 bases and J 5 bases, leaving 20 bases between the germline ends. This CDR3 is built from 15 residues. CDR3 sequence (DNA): TGTGCCAGCAAGACCATGGACGGCGGAAGATATGGCTACACCTTC. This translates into CASKTMDGGRYGYTF.

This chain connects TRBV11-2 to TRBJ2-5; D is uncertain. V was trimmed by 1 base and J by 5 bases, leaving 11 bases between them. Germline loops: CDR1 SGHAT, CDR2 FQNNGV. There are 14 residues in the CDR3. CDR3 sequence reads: CASSLGFYSETQYF. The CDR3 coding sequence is TGTGCCAGCAGCTTAGGGTTCTATTCGGAGACCCAGTACTTC.

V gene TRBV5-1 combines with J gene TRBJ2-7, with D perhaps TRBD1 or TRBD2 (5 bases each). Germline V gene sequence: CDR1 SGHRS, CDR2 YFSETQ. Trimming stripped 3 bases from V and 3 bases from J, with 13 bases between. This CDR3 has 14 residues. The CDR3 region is CASSYTGPDYEQYF. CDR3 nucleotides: TGCGCCAGCAGCTACACGGGACCAGACTACGAGCAGTACTTC.

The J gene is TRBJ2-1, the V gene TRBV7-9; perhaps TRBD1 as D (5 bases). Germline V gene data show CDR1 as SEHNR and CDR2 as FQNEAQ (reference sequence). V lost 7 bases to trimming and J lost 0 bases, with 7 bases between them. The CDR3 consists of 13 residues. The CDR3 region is CASKGNSYNEQFF. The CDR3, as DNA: TGTGCCAGCAAGGGGAACTCCTACAATGAGCAGTTCTTC.

CDR3 loop: CASSLEGTPPYEQYF. The CDR3 nucleotides are TGCGCCAGCAGCTTGGAGGGGACGCCGCCCTACGAGCAGTACTTC. The chain recombines TRBV5-1 with TRBJ2-7; D is perhaps TRBD1 or TRBD2 (5 bases each). There are 15 residues in the CDR3. V was shortened by 0 bases and J by 2 bases, with 12 bases between the two germline ends. Germline V lookup: CDR1 SGHRS, CDR2 YFSETQ.

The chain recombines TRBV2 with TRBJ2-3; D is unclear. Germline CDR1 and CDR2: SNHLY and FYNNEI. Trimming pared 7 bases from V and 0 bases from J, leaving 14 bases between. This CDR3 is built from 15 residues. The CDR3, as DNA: TGTGCCAGCAAAGGGCAGCGTACTAGCACAGATACGCAGTATTTT. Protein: CASKGQRTSTDTQYF.

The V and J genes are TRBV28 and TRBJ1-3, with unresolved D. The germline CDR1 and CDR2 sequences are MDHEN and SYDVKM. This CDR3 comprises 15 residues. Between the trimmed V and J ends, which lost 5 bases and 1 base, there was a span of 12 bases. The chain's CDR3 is CASSIQHNSGNTIYF. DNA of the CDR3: TGTGCCAGCAGTATCCAACATAATTCTGGAAACACCATATATTTT. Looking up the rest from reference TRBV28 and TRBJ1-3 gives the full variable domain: DVKVTQSSRYLVKRTGEKVFLECVQDMDHENMFWYRQDPGLGLRLIYFSYDVKMKEKGDIPEGYSVSREKKERFSLILESASTNQTSMYLCASSIQHNSGNTIYFGEGSWLTVV.

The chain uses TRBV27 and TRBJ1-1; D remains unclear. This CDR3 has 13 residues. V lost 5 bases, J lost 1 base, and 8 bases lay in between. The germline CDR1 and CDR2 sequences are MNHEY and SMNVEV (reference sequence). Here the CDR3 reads CASSVTENTEAFF. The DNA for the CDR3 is TGTGCCAGCAGTGTAACAGAGAACACTGAAGCTTTCTTT.

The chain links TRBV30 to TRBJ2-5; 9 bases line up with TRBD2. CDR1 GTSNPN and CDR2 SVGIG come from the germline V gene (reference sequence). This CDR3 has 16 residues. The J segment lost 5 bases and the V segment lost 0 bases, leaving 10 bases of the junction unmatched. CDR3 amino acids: CAWSVPGLAGRETQYF. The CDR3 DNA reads TGTGCCTGGAGTGTACCGGGCCTAGCGGGAAGGGAGACCCAGTACTTC.

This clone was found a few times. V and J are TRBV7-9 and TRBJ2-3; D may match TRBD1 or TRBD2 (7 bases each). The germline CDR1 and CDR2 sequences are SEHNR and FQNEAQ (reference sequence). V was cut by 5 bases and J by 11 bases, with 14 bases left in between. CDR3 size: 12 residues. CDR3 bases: TGTGCCAGCAGCCCTACAGGGGAGGGGCAGTATTTT. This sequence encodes CASSPTGEGQYF. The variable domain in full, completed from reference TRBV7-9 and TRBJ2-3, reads DTGVSQNPRHKITKRGQNVTFRCDPISEHNRLYWYRQTLGQGPEFLTYFQNEAQLEKSRLLSDRFSAERPKGSFSTLEIQRTEQGDSAMYLCASSPTGEGQYFGPGTRLTVL.

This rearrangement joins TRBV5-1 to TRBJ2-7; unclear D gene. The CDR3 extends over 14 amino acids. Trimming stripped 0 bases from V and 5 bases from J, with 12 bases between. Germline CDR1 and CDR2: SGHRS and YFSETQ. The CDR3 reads CASSLEGSPDEQYF. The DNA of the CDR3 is TGCGCCAGCAGCTTGGAGGGCTCCCCAGACGAGCAGTACTTC.

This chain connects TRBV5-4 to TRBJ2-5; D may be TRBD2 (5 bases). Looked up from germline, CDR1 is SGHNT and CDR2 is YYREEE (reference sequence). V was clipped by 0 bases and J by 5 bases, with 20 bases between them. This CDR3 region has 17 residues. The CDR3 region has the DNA TGTGCCAGCAGCTTGGGCCCACCCGGGGTAGTTGTGGAGACCCAGTACTTC. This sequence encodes CASSLGPPGVVVETQYF.

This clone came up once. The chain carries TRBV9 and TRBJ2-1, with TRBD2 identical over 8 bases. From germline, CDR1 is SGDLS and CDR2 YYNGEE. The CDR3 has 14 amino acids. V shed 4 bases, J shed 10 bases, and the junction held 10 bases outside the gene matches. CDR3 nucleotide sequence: TGTGCCAGCAGCCCTGGCGGGGGGAGGCACGAGCAGTTCTTC. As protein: CASSPGGGRHEQFF.

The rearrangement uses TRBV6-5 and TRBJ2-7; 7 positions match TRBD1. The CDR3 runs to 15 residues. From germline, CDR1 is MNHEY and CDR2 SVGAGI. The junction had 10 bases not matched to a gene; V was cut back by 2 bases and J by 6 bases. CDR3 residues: CASSYLGQAPREQYF. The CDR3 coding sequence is TGTGCCAGCAGTTACCTAGGACAGGCCCCCCGCGAGCAGTACTTC.

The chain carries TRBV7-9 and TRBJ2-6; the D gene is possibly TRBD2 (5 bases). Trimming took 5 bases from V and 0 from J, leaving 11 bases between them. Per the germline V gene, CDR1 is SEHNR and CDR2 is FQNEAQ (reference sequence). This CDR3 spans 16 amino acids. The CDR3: CASSTGSLSGANVLTF. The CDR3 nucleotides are TGTGCCAGCAGCACGGGGAGCCTCTCTGGGGCCAACGTCCTGACTTTC.

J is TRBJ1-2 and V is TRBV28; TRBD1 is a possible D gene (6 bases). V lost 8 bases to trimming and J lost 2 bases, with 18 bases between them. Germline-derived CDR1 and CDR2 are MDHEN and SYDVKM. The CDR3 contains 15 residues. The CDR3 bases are TGTGCCAGCTTCCCGGGGGCCTCTCTAAACTATGGCTACACCTTC. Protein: CASFPGASLNYGYTF.

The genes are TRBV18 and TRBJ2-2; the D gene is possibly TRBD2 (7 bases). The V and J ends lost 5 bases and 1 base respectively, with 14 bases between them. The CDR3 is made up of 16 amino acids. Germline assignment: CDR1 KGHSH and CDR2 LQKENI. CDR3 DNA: TGTGCCAGCTCAGCGGGGGCTCCAGAGAACACCGGGGAGCTGTTTTTT. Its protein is CASSAGAPENTGELFF.

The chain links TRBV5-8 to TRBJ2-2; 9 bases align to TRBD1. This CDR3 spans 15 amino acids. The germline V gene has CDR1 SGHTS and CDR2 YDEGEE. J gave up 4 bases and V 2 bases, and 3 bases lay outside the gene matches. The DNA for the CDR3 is TGTGCCAGCAGCTTTGGACAGGGGCGCACCGGGGAGCTGTTTTTT. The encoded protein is CASSFGQGRTGELFF. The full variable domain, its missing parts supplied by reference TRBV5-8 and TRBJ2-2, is EAGVTQSPTHLIKTRGQQATLRCSPISGHTSVYWYQQALGLGLQFLLWYDEGEERNRGNFPPRFSGRQFPNYSSELNVNALELEDSALYLCASSFGQGRTGELFFGEGSRLTVL.

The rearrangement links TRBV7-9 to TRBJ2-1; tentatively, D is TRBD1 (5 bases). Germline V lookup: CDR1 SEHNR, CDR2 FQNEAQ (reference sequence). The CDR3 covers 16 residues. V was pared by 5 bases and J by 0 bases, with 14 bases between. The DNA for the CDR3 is TGTGCCAGCAGCACCACTACAGGCAGCTCCTACAATGAGCAGTTCTTC. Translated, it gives CASSTTTGSSYNEQFF.

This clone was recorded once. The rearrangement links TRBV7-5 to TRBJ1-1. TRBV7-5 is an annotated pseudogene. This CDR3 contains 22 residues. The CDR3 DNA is TGTGTCAGAAGCTTAGAAGGGGAACTACGGGGGGCGGCTGGGAATTACAGCACTGAAGCTTTCTTT. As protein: CVRSLEGELRGAAGNYSTEAFF.

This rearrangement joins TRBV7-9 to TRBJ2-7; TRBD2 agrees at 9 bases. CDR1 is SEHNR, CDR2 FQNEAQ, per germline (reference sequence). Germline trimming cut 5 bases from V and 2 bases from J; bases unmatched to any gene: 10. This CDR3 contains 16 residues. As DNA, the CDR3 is TGTGCCAGCAGCGGGGGCGCGGGAGGGCCCCCCTACGAGCAGTACTTC. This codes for CASSGGAGGPPYEQYF.

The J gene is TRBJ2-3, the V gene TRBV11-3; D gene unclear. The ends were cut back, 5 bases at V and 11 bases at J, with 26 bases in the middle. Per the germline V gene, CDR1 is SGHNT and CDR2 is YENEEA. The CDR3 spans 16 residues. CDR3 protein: CASSPVIPDTVGWQYF. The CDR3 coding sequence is TGTGCCAGCAGCCCTGTTATCCCCGACACCGTCGGCTGGCAGTATTTT.

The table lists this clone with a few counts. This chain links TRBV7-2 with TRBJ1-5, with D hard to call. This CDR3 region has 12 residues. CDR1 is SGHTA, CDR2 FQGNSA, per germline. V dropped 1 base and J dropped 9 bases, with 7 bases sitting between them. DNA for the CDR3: TGTGCCAGCAGCTTAGGGTGGGTGCCCCAGCATTTT. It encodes CASSLGWVPQHF.

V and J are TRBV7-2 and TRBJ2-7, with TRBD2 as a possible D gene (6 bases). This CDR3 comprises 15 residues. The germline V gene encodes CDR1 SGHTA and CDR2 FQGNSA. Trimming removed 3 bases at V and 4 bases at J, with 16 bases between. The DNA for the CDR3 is TGTGCCAGCAGCTTGGGCCCGGGGACTGAATACGAGCAGTACTTC. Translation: CASSLGPGTEYEQYF.

CDR3 protein: CASSYDRLSSYNEQFF. The CDR3 region has the DNA TGTGCCAGCAGCTATGACAGGTTGAGCTCCTACAATGAGCAGTTCTTC. The rearrangement uses TRBV5-4 and TRBJ2-1; perhaps TRBD1 as D (6 bases). V lost 3 bases and J 0 bases, leaving 13 bases between the germline ends. The CDR3 has 16 amino acids. CDR1 and CDR2 (germline): SGHNT, YYREEE (reference sequence).

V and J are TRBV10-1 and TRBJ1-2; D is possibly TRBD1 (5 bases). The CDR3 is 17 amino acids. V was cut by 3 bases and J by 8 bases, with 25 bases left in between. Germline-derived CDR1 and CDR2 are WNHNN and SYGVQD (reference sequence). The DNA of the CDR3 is TGCGCCAGCAGTGATGGGCCCTTGCACCAGGGCGGTGAAGGCTACACCTTC. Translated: CASSDGPLHQGGEGYTF.

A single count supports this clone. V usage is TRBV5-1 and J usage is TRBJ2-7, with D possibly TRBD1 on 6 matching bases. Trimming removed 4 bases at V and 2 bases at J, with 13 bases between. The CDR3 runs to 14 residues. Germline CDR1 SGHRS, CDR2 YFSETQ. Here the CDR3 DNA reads TGCGCCAGCAGCCCCTCCGGACAGCCCTACGAGCAGTACTTC. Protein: CASSPSGQPYEQYF.